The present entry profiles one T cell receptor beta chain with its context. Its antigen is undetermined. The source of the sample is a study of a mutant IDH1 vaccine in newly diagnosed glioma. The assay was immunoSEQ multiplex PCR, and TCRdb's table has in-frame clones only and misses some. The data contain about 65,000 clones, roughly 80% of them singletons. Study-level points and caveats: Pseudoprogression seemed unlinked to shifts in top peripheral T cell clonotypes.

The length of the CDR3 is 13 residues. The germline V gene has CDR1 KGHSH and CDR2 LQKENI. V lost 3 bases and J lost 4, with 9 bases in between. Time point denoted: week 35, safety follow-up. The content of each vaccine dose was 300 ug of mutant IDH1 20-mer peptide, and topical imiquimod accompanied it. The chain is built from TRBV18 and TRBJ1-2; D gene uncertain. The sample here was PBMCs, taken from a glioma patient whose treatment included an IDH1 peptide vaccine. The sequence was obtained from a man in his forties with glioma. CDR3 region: CASSPTDIYGYTF. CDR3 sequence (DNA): TGTGCCAGCTCACCGACGGATATCTATGGCTACACCTTC.